This T cell receptor beta chain was recovered during a study of blood T cell repertoires in COVID-19. Overall study context: There were acute and convalescent COVID-19 samples, and they came from the United States, Italy and Spain.

Generated by immunoSEQ multiplex PCR, the TCRdb table keeps only in-frame clones and is missing some. In the table there are 44,000 or so clones, 70% to 90% of which are singletons. Material: peripheral blood. The sequence came from a human donor in a cohort sampled during active COVID-19.

CDR3 bases: TGTGCCAGCAACTTAGAGGGCGCTGAAGCTTTCTTT. Translated, it gives CASNLEGAEAFF. V and J are TRBV9 and TRBJ1-1; the D is unclear. Germline assignment: CDR1 SGDLS and CDR2 YYNGEE. V was cut by 6 bases and J by 6 bases, with 12 bases left in between. This CDR3 contains 12 residues.